Shown below are 27 T cell receptor beta chains from a single sample sequenced in a study of regulatory T cells in long-lasting Graves disease. Specified time point: newly diagnosed GD, antithyroid drugs for less than 3 months. Generation of the TCR library employed RNA extracted from PBMCs. The TCR beta library used iRepertoire HTBI primers with Arm-PCR amplification of CDR3. MiXCR was run by TCRdb on the multiplex PCR reads, yielding one entry per CDR3 protein. The table has 400,000 to 550,000 distinct CDR3 sequences, about a sixth seen once. This same sample was also part of a study on T cells in Graves' hyperthyroidism and ophthalmopathy.

The sample in question was peripheral blood mononuclear cells (PBMCs), obtained at new diagnosis, from a patient treated with antithyroid drugs. These TCRs come from a woman under 40 with Graves disease.

In this sample, this clonotype turned up many times. The V call is TRBV28, the J call TRBJ2-1, with a weak D call TRBD1 (5 bases). Per the germline V gene, CDR1 is MDHEN and CDR2 is SYDVKM. Trimming removed 7 bases from V and 4 bases from J, with 17 bases in between. The CDR3 is 15 residues long. Written as DNA, the CDR3 is TGTGCCAGCACCATGGGGCGGTTTGCGTACAATGAGCAGTTCTTC. It codes for CASTMGRFAYNEQFF.

The chain uses TRBV7-9 and TRBJ2-1; 8 nucleotides match TRBD2. Germline trimming cut 2 bases from V and 8 bases from J; bases unmatched to any gene: 11. The germline V gene has CDR1 SEHNR and CDR2 FQNEAQ (reference sequence). This CDR3 has 16 amino acids. The CDR3: CASSLFGRAGSYEQFF. DNA of the CDR3: TGTGCCAGCAGCTTATTCGGGAGGGCGGGATCGTATGAGCAGTTCTTC.

The chain is built from TRBV29-1 and TRBJ2-7; 11 nucleotides line up with TRBD2. J lost 7 bases, V lost 2 bases, and 22 bases had no gene match. CDR1 is SQVTM, CDR2 ANQGSEA, per germline. The CDR3 has 19 amino acids. This chain's CDR3 is CSVESWGLAGGPWHNEQYF. Here the CDR3 DNA reads TGCAGCGTTGAATCTTGGGGCTTAGCGGGAGGGCCATGGCACAATGAGCAGTACTTC.

This clonotype occurred many times. This chain links TRBV7-9 with TRBJ2-5, with a possible D match to TRBD2 (6 bases). V was trimmed by 5 bases and J by 5 bases, leaving 15 bases between them. This CDR3 spans 14 amino acids. The germline V gene encodes CDR1 SEHNR and CDR2 FQNEAQ (reference sequence). This CDR3 reads CASSPSGFEETQYF. Here the CDR3 DNA reads TGTGCCAGCAGCCCCAGCGGGTTTGAGGAGACCCAGTACTTC.

This clonotype was detected a few times. V is TRBV9 and J is TRBJ2-1, with 8 bases that match TRBD2. Germline CDR1 SGDLS, CDR2 YYNGEE. J gave up 6 bases and V 3 bases, and 23 bases lay outside the gene matches. This CDR3 comprises 20 residues. The CDR3: CASSAQGRGLELPLSNEQFF. The CDR3 DNA reads TGTGCCAGCAGCGCCCAAGGAAGGGGACTAGAACTCCCGCTTAGCAATGAGCAGTTCTTC.

This clonotype was seen a handful of times. V is TRBV30 and J is TRBJ2-3; D might be TRBD1 (6 bases). V gave up 3 bases and J gave up 0 bases, with 10 bases separating them. Germline V gene lookup returns CDR1 GTSNPN and CDR2 SVGIG (reference sequence). This CDR3 contains 14 residues. This chain's CDR3 is CAWSRDRSTDTQYF. As DNA, the CDR3 is TGTGCCTGGAGCCGCGACAGGAGCACAGATACGCAGTATTTT.

This clonotype has a count of ten or more. The chain combines TRBV10-3 with TRBJ1-1; 10 bases align to TRBD1. Germline assignment: CDR1 ENHRY and CDR2 SYGVKD. The trim removed 6 bases at V and 2 bases at J, leaving 12 bases unmatched. CDR3 length equals 17 residues. The chain's CDR3 is CAIRRLVGTGANTEAFF. CDR3 nucleotides: TGTGCCATCAGGAGGTTGGTCGGGACAGGGGCAAACACTGAAGCTTTCTTT.

In this sample, this clonotype turned up many times. J is TRBJ2-7 and V is TRBV28, with 12 bases aligning to TRBD1. CDR1 is MDHEN, CDR2 SYDVKM, per germline. The CDR3 length is 12 residues. V dropped 8 bases and J dropped 12; count of bases not matched to a gene: 8. Here the CDR3 DNA reads TGTGCCAGCGAGGGACAGGGGGCCCTTCCGTACTTC. Residues: CASEGQGALPYF. Filled out from reference TRBV28 and TRBJ2-7, the complete variable domain reads DVKVTQSSRYLVKRTGEKVFLECVQDMDHENMFWYRQDPGLGLRLIYFSYDVKMKEKGDIPEGYSVSREKKERFSLILESASTNQTSMYLCASEGQGALPYFGPGTRLTVT.

The table lists this clonotype with many counts. The rearrangement joins TRBV6-1 to TRBJ2-6; 9 nucleotides agree with TRBD2. Germline CDR1 and CDR2: MNHNS and SASEGT. The CDR3 consists of 18 residues. With V trimmed by 6 bases and J by 1 base, 10 bases remained unmatched. This chain's CDR3 is CASRLSAGGPSGANVLTF. The DNA for the CDR3 is TGTGCCAGCAGACTCTCGGCGGGAGGGCCTTCTGGGGCCAACGTCCTGACTTTC.

The table lists this clonotype with many counts. This chain uses TRBV5-1 with TRBJ2-2; perhaps TRBD2 as D (6 bases). The V and J ends lost 4 bases and 6 bases respectively, with 13 bases between them. CDR3 length: 14 residues. Germline values: CDR1 SGHRS, CDR2 YFSETQ. CDR3 sequence (DNA): TGCGCCAGCAGCCAACTCGGAGGGTCCGGGGAGCTGTTTTTT. It is translated as CASSQLGGSGELFF.

This clonotype was seen at least ten times. The V call is TRBV7-6, the J call TRBJ2-3; D call uncertain. Trimming pared 2 bases from V and 5 bases from J, leaving 14 bases between. Germline CDR1 and CDR2: SGHVS and FNYEAQ. The CDR3 covers 15 residues. In DNA, the CDR3 is TGTGCCAGCAGCTTACGAACAGATAATAGAGATACGCAGTATTTT. It is translated as CASSLRTDNRDTQYF.

This clonotype was detected ten times or more. This chain links TRBV5-1 with TRBJ2-2; TRBD2 matches 10 bases. CDR3 size: 14 residues. V dropped 6 bases and J dropped 2; count of bases not matched to a gene: 1. Looked up from germline, CDR1 is SGHRS and CDR2 is YFSETQ. This CDR3 is CASKREGNTGELFF. The CDR3 DNA is TGCGCCAGCAAGCGGGAGGGAAACACCGGGGAGCTGTTTTTT.

This clonotype was seen repeatedly, ten times or more. V and J are TRBV12-3 or TRBV12-4 and TRBJ2-3; tentatively, D is TRBD2 (6 bases). The V end was cut by 3 bases, the J end by 1 base, with 11 bases between. The CDR3 runs 15 residues. The chain's CDR3 is CASSLGLFGTDTQYF. In DNA form, the CDR3 reads TGTGCCAGCAGTTTGGGACTTTTTGGCACAGATACGCAGTATTTT.

In this sample, this clonotype turned up many times. V gene TRBV27 combines with J gene TRBJ1-5, with 9 bases identical to TRBD1. The ends lost 7 bases at V and 5 bases at J; junction bases unmatched: 6. The CDR3 has 14 residues. Germline lookup yields CDR1 MNHEY and CDR2 SMNVEV (reference sequence). CDR3 nucleotide sequence: TGTGCCAGCAACCCGGGACAGGGCTATCAGCCCCAGCATTTT. Translation: CASNPGQGYQPQHF.

This clonotype was observed at least ten times. The chain employs TRBV11-2 and TRBJ2-7; D is perhaps TRBD2 (7 bases). Trimming took 2 bases from V and 4 from J, leaving 12 bases between them. CDR3 length: 14 residues. Germline lookup yields CDR1 SGHAT and CDR2 FQNNGV. CDR3 protein: CASSLQAGQYEQYF. CDR3 sequence (DNA): TGTGCCAGCAGCTTACAAGCGGGACAATACGAGCAGTACTTC.

This clonotype has at least ten counts. The CDR3 DNA is TGTGCCAGCAGCTTAGCGGACAGGGGAGATACGCAGTATTTT. Translated: CASSLADRGDTQYF. This rearrangement joins TRBV7-8 to TRBJ2-3; the match to TRBD1 covers 9 bases. Germline CDR1 reads SGHVS; CDR2 reads FQNEAQ. This CDR3 contains 14 residues. The trim removed 0 bases at V and 5 bases at J, leaving 0 bases unmatched.

This clonotype was observed at least ten times. The germline gene is not matched at one end of the junction; a read error may be the cause. The V call is TRBV12-3 or TRBV12-4, the J call TRBJ2-7; 11 positions agree with TRBD1. This CDR3 region has 16 residues. CDR3 DNA: TGTGCCAACAGTACACGGACAGGGGGCCGTTCCTACGAGCAGTACTTC. Protein: CANSTRTGGRSYEQYF.

In this sample, this clonotype turned up a few times. The germline gene is not matched at one end of the junction; a read error may be the cause. The J gene is TRBJ2-4, the V gene TRBV6-4; D gene uncertain. Germline V lookup: CDR1 MRHNA, CDR2 SNTAGT. The CDR3 is 14 residues long. CDR3 residues: CASSYSFSQNIQYF. CDR3 coding DNA: TGTGCCAGCAGTTACTCCTTCAGCCAAAACATTCAGTACTTC.

This chain uses TRBV20-1 with TRBJ2-7; 7 bases are a match to TRBD1. Germline CDR1 reads DFQATT; CDR2 reads SNEGSKA (reference sequence). J was trimmed by 5 bases and V by 0 bases; bases with no gene match: 13. This CDR3 contains 16 residues. CDR3 residues: CSARDPMSGGSDEQYF. The CDR3, as DNA: TGCAGTGCTAGAGATCCTATGTCAGGGGGTTCGGACGAGCAGTACTTC.

At least ten counts were recorded for this clonotype. The chain employs TRBV2 and TRBJ1-5; D gene uncertain. This CDR3 is built from 14 residues. Germline V gene sequence: CDR1 SNHLY, CDR2 FYNNEI. The V end was cut by 3 bases, the J end by 3 bases, with 9 bases between. The CDR3, as DNA: TGTGCCAGCAGTGAGTTTAGGGCCAATCAGCCCCAGCATTTT. This translates into CASSEFRANQPQHF.

At least ten counts were recorded for this clonotype. The chain links TRBV11-2 to TRBJ2-1; D possibly corresponds to TRBD2 (6 bases). V was cut by 6 bases and J by 9 bases, with 18 bases left in between. The CDR3 has 14 residues. Germline assignment: CDR1 SGHAT and CDR2 FQNNGV. In DNA, the CDR3 is TGTGCCAGCAGGAATCCGACTAGAGGAAGTGAGCAGTTCTTC. The encoded protein is CASRNPTRGSEQFF.

This clonotype was recorded many times. The J gene is TRBJ1-4, the V gene TRBV4-1, with TRBD1 matching 7 bases. Germline CDR1 and CDR2: MGHRA and YSYEKL. The CDR3 consists of 15 residues. The V and J ends lost 3 bases and 4 bases, in that order; junction bases with no gene match: 5. The CDR3 spells CASSQPQGINEKLFF. CDR3 nucleotides: TGCGCCAGCAGCCAGCCACAGGGGATTAATGAAAAACTGTTTTTT.

This clonotype was detected ten times or more. This sequence joins TRBV6-2 or TRBV6-3 and TRBJ2-1; D unresolved. This CDR3 has 13 amino acids. Trimming pared 4 bases from V and 2 bases from J, leaving 6 bases between. The germline V gene encodes CDR1 MNHEY and CDR2 SVGEGT. The CDR3 nucleotides read TGTGCCAGCAGTTCCCGGCCCTACAATGAGCAGTTCTTC. This gives the protein CASSSRPYNEQFF.

This clonotype was seen many times. The chain carries TRBV20-1 and TRBJ2-7; 12 positions agree with TRBD2. Germline trimming cut 0 bases from V and 0 bases from J; bases unmatched to any gene: 3. The CDR3 runs to 16 residues. CDR1 is DFQATT, CDR2 SNEGSKA, per germline (reference sequence). CDR3 nucleotide sequence: TGCAGTGCTAGAGACCAACTAGCGGGAGGCTCCTACGAGCAGTACTTC. Encoded protein: CSARDQLAGGSYEQYF.

This clonotype was counted only a few times. This chain joins TRBV4-1 and TRBJ1-2, with a tentative D call TRBD1 (5 bases). Germline loops: CDR1 MGHRA, CDR2 YSYEKL. The CDR3 spans 15 residues. V lost 2 bases, J lost 8 bases, and 18 bases lay in between. The CDR3 here is CASSQPRRAGRGYTF. The CDR3 bases are TGCGCCAGCAGCCAACCCCGAAGGGCGGGACGGGGCTACACCTTC.

This clonotype was observed at least ten times. The chain is built from TRBV20-1 and TRBJ2-7; D gene unclear. Germline V CDR1 and CDR2: DFQATT, SNEGSKA (reference sequence). This CDR3 contains 13 residues. V was cut by 0 bases and J by 4 bases, with 10 bases left in between. The CDR3 DNA reads as TGCAGTGCTAGAGAGCCACCCCAGTACGAGCAGTACTTC. This translates into CSAREPPQYEQYF.

This clonotype came up many times. The chain couples TRBV18 to TRBJ2-2; weak D call: TRBD1 (5 bases). Germline assignment: CDR1 KGHSH and CDR2 LQKENI. Between the trimmed V and J ends, which lost 0 bases and 7 bases, there was a span of 15 bases. CDR3 size: 16 residues. As DNA, the CDR3 is TGTGCCAGCTCACCACCGGCAGGGTTCTATGGCGGGGAGCTGTTTTTT. Protein: CASSPPAGFYGGELFF.